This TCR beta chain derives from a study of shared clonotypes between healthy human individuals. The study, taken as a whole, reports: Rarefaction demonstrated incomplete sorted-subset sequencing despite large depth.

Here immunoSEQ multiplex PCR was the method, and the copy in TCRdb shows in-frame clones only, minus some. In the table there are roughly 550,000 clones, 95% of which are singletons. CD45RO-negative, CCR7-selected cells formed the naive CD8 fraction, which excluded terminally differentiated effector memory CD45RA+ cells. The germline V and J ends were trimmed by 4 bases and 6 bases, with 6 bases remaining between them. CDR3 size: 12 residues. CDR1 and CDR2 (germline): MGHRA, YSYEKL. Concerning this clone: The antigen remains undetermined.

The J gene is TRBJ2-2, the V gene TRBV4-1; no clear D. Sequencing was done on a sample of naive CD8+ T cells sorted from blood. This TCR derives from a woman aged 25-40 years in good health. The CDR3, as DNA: TGCGCCAGCAGCCCCTTCGCCGGGGAGCTGTTTTTT. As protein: CASSPFAGELFF.